This T cell receptor (beta chain) stems from a study of Graves' ophthalmopathy and Graves' hyperthyroidism. This CDR3 comprises 16 residues. Unmatched junction bases numbered 10, after V lost 6 bases and J lost 1 base. Germline V gives CDR1 LNHDA, CDR2 SQIVND (reference sequence). Beta-chain TCR CDR3 regions were amplified from RNA transcripts. Investigators did first-round RT-PCR with HTBI primers, then second-round multiplex PCR. In TCRdb, the multiplex PCR reads were re-called with MiXCR into one record per CDR3 protein. This sample has approximately 700,000 distinct CDR3 sequences, with roughly two fifths found just once. This clonotype was seen repeatedly, ten times or more.

The sequencing sample was made of peripheral blood. The chain couples TRBV19 to TRBJ2-7; 9 bases align to TRBD1. The source is an adult man with Graves' ophthalmopathy. The CDR3 sequence is CASSPRTGATSYEQYF. Written as DNA, the CDR3 is TGTGCCAGTAGCCCAAGGACAGGGGCCACGTCCTACGAGCAGTACTTC.